This TCR beta chain was retrieved from a study of PD-1 blockade in mismatch repair-deficient tumors. On the study more broadly: Patients had approximately 12 mismatch repair-deficient cancer types, all previously treated and progressing. Study results and limitations: Tumor-resident clones, often undetectable pretreatment in blood, expanded then contracted after pembrolizumab.

Germline CDR1 SGHRS, CDR2 YFSETQ. This CDR3 comprises 14 residues. V was pared by 4 bases and J by 3 bases, with 13 bases between. Comments on this clone: What it recognizes is unknown.

The table came from immunoSEQ multiplex PCR; TCRdb's copy has only in-frame clones and leaves some out. The table records 90,000 to 130,000 clones, roughly 80% of them present only once. The sequence derives from an adult with mismatch repair-deficient cancer. The sample in question was peripheral blood, obtained approximately 14 months after starting pembrolizumab. The V and J genes are TRBV5-1 and TRBJ1-2; D possibly corresponds to TRBD1 (6 bases). The CDR3 nucleotides read TGCGCCAGCAGCCCCTTGGACAGCCACTATGGCTACACCTTC. The encoded protein is CASSPLDSHYGYTF.